This T cell receptor beta chain was recorded in a study of regulatory T cells in long-lasting Graves disease. General observations from the study: Lower TCR diversity was seen in persistent Graves' patients than in newly diagnosed ones.

The CDR3 loop spans 15 amino acids. Germline V gives CDR1 LGHDT, CDR2 YNNKEL (reference sequence). The V segment lost 1 base and the J segment 9 bases; nucleotides outside the gene matches: 8. Time point in this sample: newly diagnosed GD, antithyroid drugs for less than 3 months. PBMC-derived RNA was used for the TCR library. Library construction for TCR beta used iRepertoire HTBI primers and Arm-PCR of CDR3 regions. Authors' methods: Analysis of the samples identified 50 to 75 TRBV and 14 TRBJ segments. TCRdb re-derived calls from the multiplex PCR reads in MiXCR, one entry per CDR3 protein. These V and J calls are TCRdb output, not the study's own analysis. The sample holds 350,000 to 400,000 distinct CDR3 sequences, about 17% seen once. In this sample, this clonotype turned up many times. No antigen is known for it. These data were also reused for a study on T cells in Graves' hyperthyroidism and ophthalmopathy. That report adds: Each diagnosis drew on symptoms, thyroxine, TRAb, thyroid ultrasound and orbital computed tomography findings.

The sample here was peripheral blood mononuclear cells (PBMCs), taken at new diagnosis, from a patient treated with antithyroid drugs. The receptor comes from a woman aged 18-29 years with Graves disease. V is TRBV3-1 and J is TRBJ2-1; the match to TRBD2 covers 8 bases. The CDR3 protein is CASSQGPGGESEQFF. CDR3 DNA sequence: TGTGCCAGCAGCCAAGGACCGGGAGGGGAGAGTGAGCAGTTCTTC.